A selection of T cell receptor beta chains follows, all from one sample in a study of OX40 agonist ivuxolimab in advanced cancers. Here immunoSEQ multiplex PCR was the method, and the copy in TCRdb shows in-frame clones only, minus some. The table lists about 26,000 clones, roughly three quarters of them singletons. Sequenced here: CD4+ or CD8+ T cells sorted from blood, sampled in a trial of the OX40 agonist ivuxolimab. The receptors were gathered from an adult with an advanced solid tumor such as melanoma, head and neck, liver or kidney cancer. CDR3s include the opening cysteine and the closing phenylalanine or tryptophan. Some rows have no size entry. The others give once, few or many, or a class for an expanded clone.

13	-	TRBJ1-2	TRBV7-8	CASSLVTGYGYTF
15	-	TRBJ2-5	TRBV5-5	CASSLVPGSRETQYF
14	-	TRBJ2-4	TRBV7-6	CASSSWTGETIQYF
13	-	TRBJ1-2	TRBV19	CASRGTDNYGYTF
12	once	TRBJ1-3	TRBV19	CASSILGNTIYF
18	-	TRBJ2-1	TRBV29-1	CSVSYDSGGPASYNEQFF
15	-	TRBJ2-7	TRBV6-5	CASRQNAQVSLEQYF
13	-	TRBJ2-6	TRBV5-6	CASSLEARRVLTF
14	-	TRBJ2-7	TRBV18	CASSLAGGPNEQYF
11	-	TRBJ2-1	TRBV2	CASGSLNEQFF
15	-	TRBJ2-5	TRBV15	CATSRETGTGNTQYF
14	-	TRBJ2-5	TRBV5-1	CASSLDPGSGTQYF
15	-	TRBJ2-7	TRBV11-2	CASSLAGAGFREQYF
14	-	TRBJ2-3	TRBV2	CASSPTGGTDTQYF
15	-	TRBJ2-7	TRBV30	CAWSVKGQGAREQYF
13	-	TRBJ1-1	TRBV6-5	CASSSSGTLKAFF
11	-	TRBJ2-1	TRBV7-9	CASDRVNEQFF
14	-	TRBJ1-6	TRBV5-1	CASSEDSQISPLHF
16	once	TRBJ2-3	TRBV9	CASSPRLAGDSDTQYF
15	-	TRBJ2-3	TRBV7-3	CASSPLAGSLDTQYF
14	-	TRBJ1-4	TRBV4-2	CASSFTANNEKLFF
16	-	TRBJ1-3	TRBV5-4	CASSLPDRAFGNTIYF
12	few	TRBJ1-6	TRBV7-9	CASSYEGTSLHF
18	few	TRBJ1-1	TRBV2	CASSEALRGQTGNTEAFF
15	-	TRBJ1-4	TRBV25-1	CASSEYKGANEKLFF
15	-	TRBJ2-3	TRBV6-1	CASTRVSWDTDTQYF
16	-	TRBJ2-2	TRBV30	CAWSESDRVNTGELFF
13	-	TRBJ2-1	TRBV5-6	CASSPRVSGVQFF
15	few	TRBJ2-1	TRBV5-6	CASSPPEGLNNEQFF
13	-	TRBJ2-2	TRBV7-3	CATSPSGQGELFF
14	-	TRBJ2-2	TRBV4-3	CASSREWNTGELFF
13	-	TRBJ2-3	TRBV11-1	CASSLAHSDTQYF
11	-	TRBJ2-7	TRBV15	CATSSGSKQYF
14	-	TRBJ1-1	TRBV7-9	CASSLSVMNTEAFF
14	-	TRBJ2-3	TRBV6-1	CASRKSRSTDTQYF
16	few	TRBJ2-3	TRBV4-1	CASSPHWAKSTDTQYF
12	few	TRBJ1-2	TRBV27	CASSEAGRGYTF
19	-	TRBJ1-2	TRBV2	CASSEIPLESRTDLSGYTF
14	-	TRBJ2-3	TRBV30	CAWSLGLATDTQYF
10	-	TRBJ1-2	TRBV20-1	CSARDSGYTF
12	few	TRBJ1-1	TRBV19	CASSIVSRDYSF
15	-	TRBJ1-2	TRBV15	CATSRDRWGRYGYTF
14	-	TRBJ1-6	TRBV27	CASGETGSISPLHF
15	-	TRBJ1-2	TRBV7-9	CASSPDRGRDYGYTF
17	once	TRBJ1-4	TRBV9	CASSVAGRGATNEKLFF
16	-	TRBJ2-5	TRBV27	CASSLFSGGQRETQYF
18	-	TRBJ2-5	TRBV9	CASSGPGTSGGPQETQYF
14	-	TRBJ2-5	TRBV5-6	CASSPQGTQETQYF
14	-	TRBJ1-6	TRBV5-6	CASSPTLYNSPLHF
14	few	TRBJ1-2	TRBV7-9	CASSLVGVHYGYTF
14	-	TRBJ2-1	TRBV5-1	CASRYGGADNEQFF
14	-	TRBJ2-5	TRBV5-4	CASSLAGVQETQYF
16	-	TRBJ1-1	TRBV18	CASSQEQGLGNTEAFF
16	medium-sized	TRBJ2-1	TRBV5-5	CASSAQTGIRMNEQFF
15	-	TRBJ2-3	TRBV12-5	CASSPGTGATDTQYF
16	-	TRBJ1-1	TRBV29-1	CSVKHGDRAAGTEAFF